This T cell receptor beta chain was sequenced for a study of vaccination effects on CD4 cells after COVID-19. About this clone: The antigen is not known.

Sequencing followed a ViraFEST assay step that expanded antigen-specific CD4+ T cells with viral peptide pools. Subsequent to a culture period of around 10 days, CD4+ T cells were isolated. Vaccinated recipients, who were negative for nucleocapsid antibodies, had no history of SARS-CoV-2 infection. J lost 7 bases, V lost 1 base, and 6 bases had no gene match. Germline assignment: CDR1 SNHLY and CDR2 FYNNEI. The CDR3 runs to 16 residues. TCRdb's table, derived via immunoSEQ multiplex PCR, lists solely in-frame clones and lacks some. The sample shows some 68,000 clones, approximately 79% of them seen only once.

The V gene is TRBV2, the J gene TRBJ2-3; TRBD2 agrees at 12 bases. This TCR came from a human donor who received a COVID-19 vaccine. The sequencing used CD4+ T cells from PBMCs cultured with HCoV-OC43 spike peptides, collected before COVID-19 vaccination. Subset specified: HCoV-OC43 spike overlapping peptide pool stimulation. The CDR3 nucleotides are TGTGCCAGCAGTGAAGTGACTAGCGGGGGCACGAATACGCAGTATTTT. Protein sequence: CASSEVTSGGTNTQYF. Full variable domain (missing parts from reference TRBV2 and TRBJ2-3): EPEVTQTPSHQVTQMGQEVILRCVPISNHLYFYWYRQILGQKVEFLVSFYNNEISEKSEIFDDQFSVERPDGSNFTLKIRSTKLEDSAMYFCASSEVTSGGTNTQYFGPGTRLTVL.